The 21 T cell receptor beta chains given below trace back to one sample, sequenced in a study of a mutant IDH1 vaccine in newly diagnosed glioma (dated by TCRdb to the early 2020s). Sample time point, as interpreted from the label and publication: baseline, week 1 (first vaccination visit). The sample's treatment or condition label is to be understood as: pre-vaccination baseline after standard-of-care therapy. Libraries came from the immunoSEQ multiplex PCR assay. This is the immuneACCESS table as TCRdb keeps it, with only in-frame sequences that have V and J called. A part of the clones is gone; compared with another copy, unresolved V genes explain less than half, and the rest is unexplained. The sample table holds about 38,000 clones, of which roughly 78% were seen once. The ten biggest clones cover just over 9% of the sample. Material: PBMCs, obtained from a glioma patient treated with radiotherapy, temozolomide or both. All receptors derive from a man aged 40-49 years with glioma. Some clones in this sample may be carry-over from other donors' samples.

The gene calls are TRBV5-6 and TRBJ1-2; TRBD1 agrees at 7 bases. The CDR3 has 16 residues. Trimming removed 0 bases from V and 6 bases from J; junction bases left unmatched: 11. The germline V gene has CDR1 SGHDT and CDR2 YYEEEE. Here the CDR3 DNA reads TGTGCCAGCAGCTTGGGGAAGGGGGCGCGGGTGGATGGCTACACCTTC. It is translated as CASSLGKGARVDGYTF.

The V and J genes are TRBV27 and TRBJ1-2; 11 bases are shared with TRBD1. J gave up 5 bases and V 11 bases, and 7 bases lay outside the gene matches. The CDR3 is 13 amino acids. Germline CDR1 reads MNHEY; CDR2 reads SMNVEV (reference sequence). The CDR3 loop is CAAKGQGVYGYTF. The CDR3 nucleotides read TGTGCCGCAAAGGGACAGGGGGTTTATGGCTACACCTTC.

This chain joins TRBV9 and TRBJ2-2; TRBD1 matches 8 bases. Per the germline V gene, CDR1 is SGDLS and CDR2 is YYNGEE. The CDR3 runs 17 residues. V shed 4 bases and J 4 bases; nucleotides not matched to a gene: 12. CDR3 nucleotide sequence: TGTGCCAGCAGCCCCCCAGCCGGGACAGGTGGCACCGGGGAGCTGTTTTTT. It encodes CASSPPAGTGGTGELFF.

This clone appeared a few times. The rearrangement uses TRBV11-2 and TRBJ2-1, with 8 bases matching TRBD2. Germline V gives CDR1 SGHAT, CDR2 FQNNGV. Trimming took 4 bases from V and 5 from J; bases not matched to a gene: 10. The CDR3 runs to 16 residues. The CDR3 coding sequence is TGTGCCAGCAGCTCGCTTGATCCGGGGGGGGACAATGAGCAGTTCTTC. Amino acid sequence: CASSSLDPGGDNEQFF.

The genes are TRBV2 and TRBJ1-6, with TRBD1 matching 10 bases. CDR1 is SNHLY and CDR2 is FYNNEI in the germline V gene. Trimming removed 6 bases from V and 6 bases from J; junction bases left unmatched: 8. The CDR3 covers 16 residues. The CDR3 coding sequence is TGTGCCAGCAGCGGGGACAGGGGTATCCGTAATTCACCCCTCCACTTT. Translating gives CASSGDRGIRNSPLHF.

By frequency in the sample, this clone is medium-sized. CDR3 protein: CASSSPPRGTGELFF. The CDR3 coding sequence is TGTGCCAGCAGTTCCCCCCCCAGGGGCACCGGGGAGCTGTTTTTT. The chain carries TRBV27 and TRBJ2-2, with D perhaps matching TRBD1 (6 bases). The ends were cut back, 4 bases at V and 4 bases at J, with 13 bases in the middle. This CDR3 spans 15 amino acids. Looked up from germline, CDR1 is MNHEY and CDR2 is SMNVEV (reference sequence).

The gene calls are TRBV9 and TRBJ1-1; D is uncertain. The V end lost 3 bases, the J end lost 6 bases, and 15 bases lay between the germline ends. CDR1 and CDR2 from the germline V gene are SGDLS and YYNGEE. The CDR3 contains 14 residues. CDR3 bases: TGTGCCAGCAGCGGGGCCTCATCCGGGGCTGAAGCTTTCTTT. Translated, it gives CASSGASSGAEAFF.

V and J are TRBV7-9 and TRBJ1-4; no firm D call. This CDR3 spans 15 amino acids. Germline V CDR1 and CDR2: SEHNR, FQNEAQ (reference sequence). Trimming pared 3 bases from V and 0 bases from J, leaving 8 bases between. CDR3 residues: CASSFYSTTNEKLFF. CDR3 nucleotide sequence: TGTGCCAGCAGCTTCTACAGCACAACTAATGAAAAACTGTTTTTT.

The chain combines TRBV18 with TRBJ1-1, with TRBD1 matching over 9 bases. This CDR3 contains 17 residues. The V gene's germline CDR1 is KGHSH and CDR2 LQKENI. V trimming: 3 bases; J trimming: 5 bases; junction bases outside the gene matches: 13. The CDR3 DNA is TGTGCCAGCTCACCGTCTCTGCGGGGACAGGGATGGACTGAAGCTTTCTTT. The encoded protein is CASSPSLRGQGWTEAFF. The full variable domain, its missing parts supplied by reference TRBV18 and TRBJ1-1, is NAGVMQNPRHLVRRRGQEARLRCSPMKGHSHVYWYRQLPEEGLKFMVYLQKENIIDESGMPKERFSAEFPKEGPSILRIQQVVRGDSAAYFCASSPSLRGQGWTEAFFGQGTRLTVV.

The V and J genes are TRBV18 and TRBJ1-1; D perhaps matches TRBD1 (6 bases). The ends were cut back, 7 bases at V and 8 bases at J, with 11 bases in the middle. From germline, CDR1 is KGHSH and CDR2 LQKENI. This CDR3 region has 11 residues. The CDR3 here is CASLDSTEAFF. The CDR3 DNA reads TGTGCCAGCTTGGACAGCACCGAAGCTTTCTTT.

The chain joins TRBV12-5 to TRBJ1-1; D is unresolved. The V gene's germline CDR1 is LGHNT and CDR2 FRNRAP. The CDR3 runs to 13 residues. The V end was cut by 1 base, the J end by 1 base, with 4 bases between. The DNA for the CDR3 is TGTGCTAGTGGTTTGGCCCGGAACACTGAAGCTTTCTTT. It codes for CASGLARNTEAFF.

Here the CDR3 reads CASTPGPQQGGYTF. The CDR3 DNA follows: TGTGCCAGCACTCCGGGACCCCAGCAAGGGGGCTACACCTTC. The V and J genes are TRBV6-5 and TRBJ1-2; D might be TRBD1 (5 bases). The CDR3 totals 14 residues. The V and J ends lost 7 bases and 8 bases respectively, with 20 bases between them. Germline V gives CDR1 MNHEY, CDR2 SVGAGI.

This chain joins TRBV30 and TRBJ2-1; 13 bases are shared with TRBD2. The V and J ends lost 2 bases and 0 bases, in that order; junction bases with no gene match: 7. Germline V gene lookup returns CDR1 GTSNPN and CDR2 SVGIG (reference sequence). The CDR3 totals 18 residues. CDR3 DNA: TGTGCCTGGAGTCCGGGACTAGCGGGGTCCCGCTCCTACAATGAGCAGTTCTTC. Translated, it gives CAWSPGLAGSRSYNEQFF.

The chain's CDR3 is CASRVRYEQYF. CDR3 DNA sequence: TGTGCCAGTAGGGTCAGATACGAGCAGTACTTC. J is TRBJ2-7 and V is TRBV2; the D is unclear. With 9 bases removed from V and 4 bases from J, the gap between germline ends came to 10 bases. This CDR3 is 11 amino acids long. Germline CDR1 reads SNHLY; CDR2 reads FYNNEI.

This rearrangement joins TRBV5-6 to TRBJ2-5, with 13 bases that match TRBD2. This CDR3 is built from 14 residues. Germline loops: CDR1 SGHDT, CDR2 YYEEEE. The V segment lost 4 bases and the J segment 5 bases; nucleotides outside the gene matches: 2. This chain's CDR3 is CASSQLAGGETQYF. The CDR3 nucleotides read TGTGCCAGCAGCCAACTAGCGGGGGGGGAGACCCAGTACTTC. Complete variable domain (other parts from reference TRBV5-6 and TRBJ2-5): DAGVTQSPTHLIKTRGQQVTLRCSPKSGHDTVSWYQQALGQGPQFIFQYYEEEERQRGNFPDRFSGHQFPNYSSELNVNALLLGDSALYLCASSQLAGGETQYFGPGTRLLVL.

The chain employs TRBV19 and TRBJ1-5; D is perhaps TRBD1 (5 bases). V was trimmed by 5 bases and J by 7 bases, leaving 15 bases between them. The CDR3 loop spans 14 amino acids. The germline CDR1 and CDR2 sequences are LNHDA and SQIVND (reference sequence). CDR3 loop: CASSYGRGEQPQHF. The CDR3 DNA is TGTGCCAGTAGTTATGGGAGGGGAGAACAGCCCCAGCATTTT.

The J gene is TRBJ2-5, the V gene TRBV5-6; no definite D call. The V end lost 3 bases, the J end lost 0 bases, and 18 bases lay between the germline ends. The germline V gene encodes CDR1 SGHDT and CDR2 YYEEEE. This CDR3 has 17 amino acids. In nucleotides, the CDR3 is TGTGCCAGCAGCTCCCTCGGCCGAGCGCTTAACCAAGAGACCCAGTACTTC. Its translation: CASSSLGRALNQETQYF.

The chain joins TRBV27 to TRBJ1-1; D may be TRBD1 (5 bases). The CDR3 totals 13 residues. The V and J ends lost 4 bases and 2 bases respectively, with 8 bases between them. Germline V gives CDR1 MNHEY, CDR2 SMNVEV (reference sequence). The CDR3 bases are TGTGCCAGCAGTTCCGGGGGTAACACTGAAGCTTTCTTT. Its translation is CASSSGGNTEAFF.

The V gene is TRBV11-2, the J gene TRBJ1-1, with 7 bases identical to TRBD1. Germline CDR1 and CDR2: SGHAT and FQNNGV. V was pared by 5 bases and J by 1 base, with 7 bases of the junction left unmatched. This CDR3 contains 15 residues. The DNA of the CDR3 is TGTGCCAGCAGCCGCCGGGGACAGACGAACACTGAAGCTTTCTTT. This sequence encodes CASSRRGQTNTEAFF.

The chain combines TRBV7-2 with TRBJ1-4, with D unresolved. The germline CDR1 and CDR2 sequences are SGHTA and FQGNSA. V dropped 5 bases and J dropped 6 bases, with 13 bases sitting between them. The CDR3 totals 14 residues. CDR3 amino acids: CASSPTLTHEKLFF. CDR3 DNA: TGTGCCAGCAGCCCTACTCTCACTCATGAAAAACTGTTTTTT.

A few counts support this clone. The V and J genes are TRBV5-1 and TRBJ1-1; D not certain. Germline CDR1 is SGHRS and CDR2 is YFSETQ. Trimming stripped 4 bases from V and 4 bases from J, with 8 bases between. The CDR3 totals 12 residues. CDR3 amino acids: CASSQPGTEAFF. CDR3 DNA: TGCGCCAGCAGCCAGCCAGGCACTGAAGCTTTCTTT.